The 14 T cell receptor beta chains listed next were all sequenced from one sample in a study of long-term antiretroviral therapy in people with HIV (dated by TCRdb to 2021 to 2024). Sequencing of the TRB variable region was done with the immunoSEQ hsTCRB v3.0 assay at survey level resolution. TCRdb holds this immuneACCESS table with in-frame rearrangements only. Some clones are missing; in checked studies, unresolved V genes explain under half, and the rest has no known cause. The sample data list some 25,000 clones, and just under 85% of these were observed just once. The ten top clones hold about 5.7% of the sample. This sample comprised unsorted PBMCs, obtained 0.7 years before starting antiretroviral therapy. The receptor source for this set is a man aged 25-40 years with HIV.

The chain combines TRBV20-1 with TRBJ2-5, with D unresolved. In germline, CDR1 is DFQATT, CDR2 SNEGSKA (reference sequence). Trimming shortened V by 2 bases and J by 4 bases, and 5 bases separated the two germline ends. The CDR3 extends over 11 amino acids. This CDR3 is CSARLLETQYF. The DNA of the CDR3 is TGCAGTGCTAGACTATTAGAGACCCAGTACTTC.

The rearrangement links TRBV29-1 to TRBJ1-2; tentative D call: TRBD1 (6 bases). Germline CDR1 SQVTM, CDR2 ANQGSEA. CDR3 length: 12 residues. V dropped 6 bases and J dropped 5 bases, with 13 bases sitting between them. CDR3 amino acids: CSVRTASYGYTF. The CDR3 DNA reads TGCAGCGTAAGGACAGCTTCATATGGCTACACCTTC. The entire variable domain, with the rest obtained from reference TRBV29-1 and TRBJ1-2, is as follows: SAVISQKPSRDICQRGTSLTIQCQVDSQVTMMFWYRQQPGQSLTLIATANQGSEATYESGFVIDKFPISRPNLTFSTLTVSNMSPEDSSIYLCSVRTASYGYTFGSGTRLTVV.

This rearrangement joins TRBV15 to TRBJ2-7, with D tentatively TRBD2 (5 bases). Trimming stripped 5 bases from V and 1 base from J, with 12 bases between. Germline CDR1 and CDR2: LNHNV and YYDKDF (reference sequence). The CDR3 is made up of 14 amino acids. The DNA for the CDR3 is TGTGCCACCAGCCTAGGAGGCAGTTCCTACGAGCAGTACTTC. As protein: CATSLGGSSYEQYF.

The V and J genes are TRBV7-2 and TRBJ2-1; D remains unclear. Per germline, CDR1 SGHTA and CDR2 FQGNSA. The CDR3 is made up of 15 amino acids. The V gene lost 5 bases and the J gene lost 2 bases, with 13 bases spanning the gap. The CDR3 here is CASSQDLNTYNEQFF. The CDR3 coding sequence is TGTGCCAGCAGCCAGGACCTGAACACCTACAATGAGCAGTTCTTC.

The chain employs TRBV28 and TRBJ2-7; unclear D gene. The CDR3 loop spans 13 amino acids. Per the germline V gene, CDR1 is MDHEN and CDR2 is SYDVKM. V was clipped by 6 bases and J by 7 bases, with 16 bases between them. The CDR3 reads CASSQSGPWEQYF. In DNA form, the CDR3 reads TGTGCCAGCAGCCAATCGGGCCCTTGGGAGCAGTACTTC.

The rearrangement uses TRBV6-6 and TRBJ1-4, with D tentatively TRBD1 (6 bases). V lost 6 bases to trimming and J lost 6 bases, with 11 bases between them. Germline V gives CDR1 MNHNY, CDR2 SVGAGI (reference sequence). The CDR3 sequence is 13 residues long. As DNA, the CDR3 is TGTGCCAGCAGGGACAGAGCTGATGAAAAACTGTTTTTT. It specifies CASRDRADEKLFF.

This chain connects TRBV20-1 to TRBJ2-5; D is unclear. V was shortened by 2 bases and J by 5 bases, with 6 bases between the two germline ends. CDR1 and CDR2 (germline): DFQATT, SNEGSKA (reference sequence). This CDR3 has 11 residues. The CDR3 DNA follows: TGCAGTGCTAGAATAGGGGAGACCCAGTACTTC. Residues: CSARIGETQYF.

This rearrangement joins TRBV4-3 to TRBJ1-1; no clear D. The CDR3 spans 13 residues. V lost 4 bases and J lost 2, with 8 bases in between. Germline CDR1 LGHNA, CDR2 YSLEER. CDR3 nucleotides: TGCGCCAGCAGCCGGGCAGTAAACACTGAAGCTTTCTTT. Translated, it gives CASSRAVNTEAFF.

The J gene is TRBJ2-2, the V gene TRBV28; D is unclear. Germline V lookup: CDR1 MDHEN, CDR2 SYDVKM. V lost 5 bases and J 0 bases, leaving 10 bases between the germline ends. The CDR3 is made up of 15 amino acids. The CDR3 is CASSLLPANTGELFF. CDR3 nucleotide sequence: TGTGCCAGCAGTCTCCTCCCAGCGAACACCGGGGAGCTGTTTTTT. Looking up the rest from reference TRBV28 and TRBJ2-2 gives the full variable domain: DVKVTQSSRYLVKRTGEKVFLECVQDMDHENMFWYRQDPGLGLRLIYFSYDVKMKEKGDIPEGYSVSREKKERFSLILESASTNQTSMYLCASSLLPANTGELFFGEGSRLTVL.

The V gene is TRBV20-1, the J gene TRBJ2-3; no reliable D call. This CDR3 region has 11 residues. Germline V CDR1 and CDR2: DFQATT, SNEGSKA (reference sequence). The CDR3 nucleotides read TGCAGAGCCTCCATTGGGGATACGCAGTATTTT. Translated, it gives CRASIGDTQYF.

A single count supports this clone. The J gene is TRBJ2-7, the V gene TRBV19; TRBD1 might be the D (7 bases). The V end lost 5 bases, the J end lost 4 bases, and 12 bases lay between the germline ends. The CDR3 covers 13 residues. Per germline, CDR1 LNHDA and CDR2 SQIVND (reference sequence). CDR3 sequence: CASSAGQRYEQYF. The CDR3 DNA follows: TGTGCCAGTAGTGCGGGACAGCGGTACGAGCAGTACTTC.

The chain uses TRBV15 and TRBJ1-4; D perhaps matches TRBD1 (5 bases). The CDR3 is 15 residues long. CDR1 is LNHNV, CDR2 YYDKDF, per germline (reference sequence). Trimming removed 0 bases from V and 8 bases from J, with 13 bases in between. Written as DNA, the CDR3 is TGTGCCACCAGCAGAGATCCGGGGGGAGGAGAAAAACTGTTTTTT. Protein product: CATSRDPGGGEKLFF.

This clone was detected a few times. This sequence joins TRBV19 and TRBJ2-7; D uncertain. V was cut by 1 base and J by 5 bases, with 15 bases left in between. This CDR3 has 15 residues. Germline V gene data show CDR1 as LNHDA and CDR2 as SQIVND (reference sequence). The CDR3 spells CASSIALTSEHEQYF. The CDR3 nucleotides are TGTGCCAGTAGTATAGCCCTCACCAGCGAACACGAGCAGTACTTC.

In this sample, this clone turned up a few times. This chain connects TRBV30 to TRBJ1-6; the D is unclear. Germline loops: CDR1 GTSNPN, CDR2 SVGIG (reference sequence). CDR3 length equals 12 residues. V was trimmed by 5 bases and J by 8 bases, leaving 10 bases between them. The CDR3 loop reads CAWGIGDSPLHF. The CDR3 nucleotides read TGTGCCTGGGGGATAGGAGATTCACCCCTCCACTTT.